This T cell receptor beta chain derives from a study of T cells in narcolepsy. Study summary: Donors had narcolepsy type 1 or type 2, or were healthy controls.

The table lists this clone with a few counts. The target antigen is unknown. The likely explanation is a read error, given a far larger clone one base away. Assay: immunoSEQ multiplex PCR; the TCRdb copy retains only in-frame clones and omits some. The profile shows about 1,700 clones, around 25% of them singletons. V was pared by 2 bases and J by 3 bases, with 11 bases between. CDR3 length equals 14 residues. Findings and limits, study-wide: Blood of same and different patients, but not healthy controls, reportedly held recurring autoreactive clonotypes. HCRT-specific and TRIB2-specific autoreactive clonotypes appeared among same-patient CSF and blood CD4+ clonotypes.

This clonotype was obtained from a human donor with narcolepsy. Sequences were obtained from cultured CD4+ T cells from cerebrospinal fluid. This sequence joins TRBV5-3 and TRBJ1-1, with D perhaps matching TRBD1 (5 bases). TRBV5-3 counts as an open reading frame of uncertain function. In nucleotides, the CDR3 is TGTGCCAGAAGCTTACCCGACAGTTACACTGAAGCTTTCTTT. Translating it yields CARSLPDSYTEAFF.